Listed below are T cell receptor beta chains from one sample, sequenced in a study of OX40 agonist ivuxolimab in advanced cancers. Assay used: immunoSEQ multiplex PCR; TCRdb lists only in-frame clones, some missing. The sample records around 81,000 clones, 84% being singletons. The sample in question was CD4+ or CD8+ T cells sorted from blood, obtained in a trial of the OX40 agonist ivuxolimab. The receptors stem from an adult with an advanced solid tumor such as melanoma, head and neck, liver or kidney cancer. Each CDR3 is given with its conserved first and last residue. The D gene is left open where the match is weak. Expanded clones are given a class, and other clones once, few, many or no size at all.

J: TRBJ2-1; D: TRBD2; size: -; V: TRBV6-4; CDR3: CASSHSGGAIDEQFF; DNA: TGTGCCAGCAGTCACAGCGGGGGGGCGATAGATGAGCAGTTCTTC
J: TRBJ2-3; D: TRBD2; size: -; V: TRBV27; CDR3: CASSLLAGGLTDTQYF; DNA: TGTGCCAGCAGTTTACTAGCGGGAGGGCTCACAGATACGCAGTATTTT
J: TRBJ2-1; D: TRBD2; size: -; V: TRBV5-8; CDR3: CASSILGGVPYNEQFF; DNA: TGTGCCAGCAGTATCTTGGGGGGGGTCCCCTACAATGAGCAGTTCTTC
J: TRBJ2-1; D: -; size: -; V: TRBV2; CDR3: CASTPTDEQFF; DNA: TGTGCCAGCACCCCAACCGATGAGCAGTTCTTC
J: TRBJ1-6; D: -; size: few; V: TRBV14; CDR3: CASSQERLASPLHF; DNA: TGTGCCAGCAGCCAAGAACGTCTGGCTTCACCCCTCCACTTT
J: TRBJ2-5; D: TRBD1; size: few; V: TRBV28; CDR3: CASSSGQLEETQYF; DNA: TGTGCCAGCAGTTCGGGACAGCTAGAAGAGACCCAGTACTTC
J: TRBJ2-6; D: TRBD1; size: -; V: TRBV18; CDR3: CASSPSPPGGSGANVLTF; DNA: TGTGCCAGCTCACCCAGCCCCCCAGGGGGATCTGGGGCCAACGTCCTGACTTTC
J: TRBJ2-7; D: TRBD2; size: many; V: TRBV6-5; CDR3: CASSYYTSGYEQYF; DNA: TGTGCCAGCAGTTACTATACTAGCGGCTACGAGCAGTACTTC
J: TRBJ2-5; D: -; size: -; V: TRBV14; CDR3: CASSQARGRETQYF; DNA: TGTGCCAGCAGCCAAGCGAGGGGCCGGGAGACCCAGTACTTC
J: TRBJ2-2; D: -; size: -; V: TRBV7-2; CDR3: CASSQYAGELFF; DNA: TGTGCCAGCAGCCAGTACGCCGGGGAGCTGTTTTTT
J: TRBJ1-4; D: -; size: -; V: TRBV25-1; CDR3: CASSEYIGGPNEKLFF; DNA: TGTGCCAGCAGTGAATATATAGGCGGTCCTAATGAAAAACTGTTTTTT
J: TRBJ1-5; D: -; size: -; V: TRBV7-2; CDR3: CASSSVKNQPQHF; DNA: TGTGCCAGCAGCTCAGTAAAAAATCAGCCCCAGCATTTT
J: TRBJ1-5; D: -; size: -; V: TRBV27; CDR3: CASSPLPYSNQPQHF; DNA: TGTGCCAGCAGCCCCCTCCCCTATAGCAATCAGCCCCAGCATTTT
J: TRBJ2-3; D: -; size: -; V: TRBV27; CDR3: CASAFSAASTDTQYF; DNA: TGTGCCAGCGCATTTTCCGCCGCTAGCACAGATACGCAGTATTTT
J: TRBJ2-2; D: TRBD1; size: -; V: TRBV2; CDR3: CASRQQGAGTGELFF; DNA: TGTGCCAGCCGACAACAGGGGGCAGGCACCGGGGAGCTGTTTTTT
J: TRBJ1-4; D: -; size: few; V: TRBV30; CDR3: CAWSSPSNEKLFF; DNA: TGTGCCTGGAGTTCTCCTTCAAATGAAAAACTGTTTTTT
J: TRBJ1-5; D: -; size: -; V: TRBV5-6; CDR3: CASSFQGRNQPQHF; DNA: TGTGCCAGCAGCTTCCAGGGGAGGAATCAGCCCCAGCATTTT
J: TRBJ2-3; D: TRBD2; size: few; V: TRBV11-2; CDR3: CASSLGGLDTDTQYF; DNA: TGTGCCAGCAGCTTAGGGGGACTAGACACAGATACGCAGTATTTT
J: TRBJ2-3; D: -; size: once; V: TRBV4-2; CDR3: CASSQDTGGNLNTQYF; DNA: TGTGCCAGCAGCCAAGATACGGGGGGCAATCTAAATACGCAGTATTTT
J: TRBJ1-1; D: TRBD1; size: -; V: TRBV6-4; CDR3: CASSDGQGGTEAFF; DNA: TGTGCCAGCAGTGACGGACAGGGAGGTACTGAAGCTTTCTTT
J: TRBJ1-6; D: -; size: -; V: TRBV28; CDR3: CASSRERRGAGNSPLHF; DNA: TGTGCCAGCAGTAGAGAGCGTCGAGGGGCCGGTAATTCACCCCTCCACTTT
J: TRBJ1-2; D: -; size: -; V: TRBV9; CDR3: CASSTPGGGYGYTF; DNA: TGTGCCAGCAGCACTCCCGGGGGGGGCTATGGCTACACCTTC
J: TRBJ2-7; D: -; size: few; V: TRBV7-2; CDR3: CASSLAVASNEQYF; DNA: TGTGCCAGCAGCTTAGCGGTAGCTAGCAACGAGCAGTACTTC
J: TRBJ2-7; D: -; size: -; V: TRBV9; CDR3: CASSVGPTPYEQYF; DNA: TGTGCCAGCAGCGTAGGCCCGACCCCCTACGAGCAGTACTTC
J: TRBJ1-2; D: -; size: -; V: TRBV2; CDR3: CASSESSGYTF; DNA: TGTGCCAGCAGTGAAAGTAGTGGCTACACCTTC
J: TRBJ2-7; D: -; size: -; V: TRBV9; CDR3: CASSPVLAGRYEQYF; DNA: TGTGCCAGCAGCCCCGTGTTGGCGGGACGCTACGAGCAGTACTTC
J: TRBJ1-4; D: -; size: -; V: TRBV5-1; CDR3: CASSLPDGSGDEKLFF; DNA: TGCGCCAGCAGCCTTCCCGACGGCTCGGGAGACGAAAAACTGTTTTTT
J: TRBJ1-6; D: TRBD1; size: -; V: TRBV11-2; CDR3: CASSLVWDRNSPLHF; DNA: TGTGCCAGCAGCTTAGTTTGGGACAGGAATTCACCCCTCCACTTT
J: TRBJ2-5; D: -; size: few; V: TRBV9; CDR3: CASSETTVGETQYF; DNA: TGTGCCAGCAGCGAAACGACGGTGGGGGAGACCCAGTACTTC
J: TRBJ1-1; D: TRBD1; size: -; V: TRBV7-9; CDR3: CASSLGQGFTEAFF; DNA: TGTGCCAGCAGCCTCGGACAGGGGTTCACTGAAGCTTTCTTT
J: TRBJ2-1; D: -; size: -; V: TRBV5-4; CDR3: CASSLESSYNEQFF; DNA: TGTGCCAGCAGCTTAGAGAGCTCCTACAATGAGCAGTTCTTC
J: TRBJ2-6; D: TRBD2; size: -; V: TRBV4-3; CDR3: CASSQVSGTGANVLTF; DNA: TGCGCCAGCAGCCAAGTTAGCGGGACTGGGGCCAACGTCCTGACTTTC
J: TRBJ2-5; D: -; size: -; V: TRBV28; CDR3: CASRTDMQETQYF; DNA: TGTGCCAGCAGGACAGATATGCAAGAGACCCAGTACTTC
J: TRBJ2-3; D: -; size: -; V: TRBV9; CDR3: CASSLTGVATDTQYF; DNA: TGTGCCAGCAGCTTGACGGGAGTCGCAACAGATACGCAGTATTTT
J: TRBJ2-7; D: TRBD1; size: -; V: TRBV28; CDR3: CASSLGTGAAYEQYF; DNA: TGTGCCAGCAGTTTAGGGACAGGGGCGGCCTACGAGCAGTACTTC
J: TRBJ2-1; D: -; size: -; V: TRBV4-1; CDR3: CASSRGLVGGNEQFF; DNA: TGCGCCAGCAGCCGAGGACTAGTAGGGGGCAATGAGCAGTTCTTC
J: TRBJ2-2; D: -; size: few; V: TRBV6-6; CDR3: CASTWGAGTGELFF; DNA: TGTGCCAGCACCTGGGGGGCCGGTACCGGGGAGCTGTTTTTT
J: TRBJ1-6; D: -; size: -; V: TRBV27; CDR3: CASSLLSSANSPLHF; DNA: TGTGCCAGCAGTTTACTCTCGAGCGCCAATTCACCCCTCCACTTT
J: TRBJ2-3; D: -; size: -; V: TRBV6-5; CDR3: CASSYGGADTQYF; DNA: TGTGCCAGCAGTTACGGAGGCGCAGATACGCAGTATTTT
J: TRBJ2-3; D: -; size: -; V: TRBV6-4; CDR3: CASRGNFYTDTQYF; DNA: TGTGCCAGCAGGGGGAACTTTTACACAGATACGCAGTATTTT
J: TRBJ2-1; D: TRBD1; size: -; V: TRBV25-1; CDR3: CASSEYGQGVYNEQFF; DNA: TGTGCCAGCAGTGAATATGGACAGGGGGTGTACAATGAGCAGTTCTTC
J: TRBJ2-3; D: TRBD2; size: -; V: TRBV4-2; CDR3: CASSQEAGGPDTQYF; DNA: TGTGCCAGCAGCCAAGAAGCGGGGGGGCCAGATACGCAGTATTTT
J: TRBJ2-3; D: -; size: -; V: TRBV2; CDR3: CASSGSGGRGTDTQYF; DNA: TGTGCCAGCAGCGGAAGCGGAGGGCGGGGCACAGATACGCAGTATTTT
J: TRBJ2-7; D: TRBD1; size: -; V: TRBV10-3; CDR3: CAIGGQSYEQYF; DNA: TGTGCCATCGGGGGACAGTCCTACGAGCAGTACTTC
J: TRBJ2-7; D: TRBD2; size: -; V: TRBV9; CDR3: CASSVGAGTSGIVYEQYF; DNA: TGTGCCAGCAGCGTAGGGGCTGGGACTAGCGGGATAGTCTACGAGCAGTACTTC
J: TRBJ1-2; D: -; size: -; V: TRBV28; CDR3: CASHPRGYGYTF; DNA: TGTGCCAGTCACCCAAGGGGGTATGGCTACACCTTC
J: TRBJ2-3; D: -; size: -; V: TRBV6-4; CDR3: CASSDSAGGEDTQYF; DNA: TGTGCCAGCAGTGACTCGGCGGGTGGGGAAGATACGCAGTATTTT
J: TRBJ2-7; D: -; size: -; V: TRBV5-6; CDR3: CASSLGLPRFEQYF; DNA: TGTGCCAGCAGCTTGGGGCTCCCTCGGTTCGAGCAGTACTTC
J: TRBJ2-3; D: -; size: -; V: TRBV9; CDR3: CASSTSSGTSTDTQYF; DNA: TGTGCCAGCAGCACAAGTAGTGGGACTAGCACAGATACGCAGTATTTT
J: TRBJ1-2; D: -; size: -; V: TRBV19; CDR3: CASREHRERNYGYTF; DNA: TGTGCCAGTAGGGAACACAGGGAGAGGAACTATGGCTACACCTTC
J: TRBJ2-7; D: -; size: -; V: TRBV2; CDR3: CASSDPGQGPYEQYF; DNA: TGTGCCAGCAGTGATCCCGGGCAGGGGCCTTACGAGCAGTACTTC
J: TRBJ2-2; D: TRBD1; size: -; V: TRBV28; CDR3: CASSFAGQGSTRELFF; DNA: TGTGCCAGCTCCTTTGCGGGACAGGGATCTACCAGGGAGCTGTTTTTT
J: TRBJ2-1; D: -; size: few; V: TRBV19; CDR3: CASSSPPGRTYNEQFF; DNA: TGTGCCAGTAGTTCCCCCCCGGGTAGGACCTACAATGAGCAGTTCTTC
J: TRBJ2-1; D: -; size: -; V: TRBV19; CDR3: CASSRTSSTNNEQFF; DNA: TGTGCCAGTAGTAGAACTAGTAGTACGAACAATGAGCAGTTCTTC